These T cell receptor beta chains were read from a single sample in a study of Ad26.COV2.S vaccination and SARS-CoV-2 variants. The assay was immunoSEQ multiplex PCR, and TCRdb's table has in-frame clones only and misses some. The table lists over 400,000 clones, roughly 90% of them singletons. The sequences come from peripheral blood, collected in a trial of Ad26.COV2.S vaccine versus placebo. The receptors come from a person between 18 and 60 years old who received the Ad26.COV2.S COVID-19 vaccine or a placebo. The CDR3 runs from the conserved cysteine through the conserved F or W. The D gene is left open where the match is weak. Rows give clone size only sometimes, using once, few, many, or a class for an expanded clone.

clone_size	d_call	v_call	j_call	cdr3_aa	cdr3_nt
NA	NA	TRBV28	TRBJ1-2	CASSLNGPGSTPNYGYTF	TGTGCCAGCAGTTTGAACGGGCCAGGGTCGACCCCTAACTATGGCTACACCTTC
NA	NA	TRBV19	TRBJ2-2	CAARRQNTGELFF	TGTGCCGCCAGGAGGCAGAACACCGGGGAGCTGTTTTTT
NA	NA	TRBV11-2	TRBJ1-3	CASSLDLGNTIYF	TGTGCCAGCAGCTTAGATCTTGGAAACACCATATATTTT
NA	NA	TRBV7-9	TRBJ1-4	CASRNRDNNEKLFF	TGTGCCAGCAGGAACCGGGACAATAATGAAAAACTGTTTTTT
NA	TRBD1	TRBV3-1/TRBV3-2	TRBJ1-2	CASSQDLVTGVYGYTF	TGTGCCAGCAGCCAAGATCTAGTCACAGGGGTCTATGGCTACACCTTC
NA	NA	TRBV7-9	TRBJ1-6	CASSFGGAFPNSPLHF	TGTGCCAGCAGCTTCGGGGGGGCGTTTCCTAATTCACCCCTCCACTTT
NA	TRBD2	TRBV10-3	TRBJ2-7	CAISESPVGGSSYEQYF	TGTGCCATCAGTGAGTCGCCGGTGGGGGGGAGCTCCTACGAGCAGTACTTC
NA	NA	TRBV4-2	TRBJ1-3	CASSQSGNTGNTIYF	TGTGCCAGCAGCCAATCCGGGAACACTGGAAACACCATATATTTT
NA	NA	TRBV21-1	TRBJ2-7	CASSKNSYEQYF	TGTGCCAGCAGCAAGAACAGCTACGAGCAGTACTTC
NA	NA	TRBV9	TRBJ2-5	CASSPFLSQETQYF	TGTGCCAGCAGCCCTTTTCTCAGCCAAGAGACCCAGTACTTC
NA	TRBD2	TRBV5-8	TRBJ2-3	CASSLSSGGSTDTQYF	TGTGCCAGCAGCCTCTCGTCGGGGGGGAGCACAGATACGCAGTATTTT
NA	NA	TRBV4-1	TRBJ1-2	CASSQDWDTERNYGYTF	TGCGCCAGCAGCCAGGATTGGGACACCGAACGAAACTATGGCTACACCTTC
NA	NA	TRBV4-1	TRBJ1-3	CASSQLGNTIYF	TGCGCCAGCAGCCAATTGGGAAACACCATATATTTT
NA	TRBD1	TRBV4-1	TRBJ2-5	CASSQVRVGDRAQETQYF	TGCGCCAGCAGCCAAGTTCGTGTGGGGGACAGGGCCCAAGAGACCCAGTACTTC
NA	TRBD1	TRBV23-1	TRBJ2-7	CASSQPTGVFFYEQYF	TGCGCCAGCAGTCAGCCGACAGGGGTTTTTTTCTACGAGCAGTACTTC
NA	TRBD1	TRBV19	TRBJ2-7	CASSPTDRGHYEQYF	TGTGCCAGTAGTCCAACTGACAGGGGCCACTACGAGCAGTACTTC
NA	NA	TRBV27	TRBJ1-1	CASSPTAGATFF	TGTGCCAGCAGTCCTACCGCGGGCGCGACCTTCTTT
NA	TRBD1	TRBV10-2	TRBJ1-2	CASRNRQGGGYGYTF	TGCGCCAGCAGGAATAGACAGGGAGGTGGCTATGGCTACACCTTC
NA	NA	TRBV20-1	TRBJ2-7	CSARNLREQYF	TGCAGTGCTAGAAACCTTCGGGAGCAGTACTTC
NA	NA	TRBV13	TRBJ2-7	CASSPEVGKKDEQYF	TGTGCCAGCAGCCCCGAGGTAGGGAAAAAGGACGAGCAGTACTTC
NA	TRBD1	TRBV7-2	TRBJ1-4	CASSPMRTGVEKLFF	TGTGCCAGCAGCCCAATGCGGACAGGGGTTGAAAAACTGTTTTTT
NA	NA	TRBV7-9	TRBJ1-2	CASSTTEGTVANYGYTF	TGTGCCAGCAGCACCACCGAGGGGACGGTAGCTAACTATGGCTACACCTTC
NA	TRBD1	TRBV14	TRBJ2-6	CASSQEPGQGSSGANVLTF	TGTGCCAGCAGCCAAGAGCCGGGACAGGGGAGCTCTGGGGCCAACGTCCTGACTTTC
NA	TRBD1	TRBV2	TRBJ1-2	CASSFAGGNYGYTF	TGTGCCAGCAGTTTCGCAGGGGGTAACTATGGCTACACCTTC
few	TRBD1	TRBV18	TRBJ1-1	CASSLGQGVSAFF	TGTGCCAGCTCACTCGGACAGGGCGTATCAGCTTTCTTT
NA	NA	TRBV28	TRBJ1-1	CASSFRGLNTEAFF	TGTGCCAGCAGTTTTCGTGGACTGAACACTGAAGCTTTCTTT
once	NA	TRBV14	TRBJ2-7	CASSLPGLGIRYF	TGTGCCAGCAGCCTACCGGGTTTGGGGATTCGGTACTTC
NA	TRBD2	TRBV30	TRBJ2-1	CAWSVKRGLVWKQFF	TGTGCCTGGAGTGTTAAGCGGGGGTTGGTGTGGAAGCAGTTCTTC
few	NA	TRBV7-8	TRBJ2-5	CASSLSSVGRETQYF	TGTGCCAGCAGCTTATCATCGGTGGGGCGAGAGACCCAGTACTTC
NA	NA	TRBV2	TRBJ2-4	CASSPGEQAKNIQYF	TGTGCCAGCAGCCCGGGAGAACAAGCCAAAAACATTCAGTACTTC
few	TRBD1	TRBV24-1	TRBJ2-5	CATSDLQGAGTQYF	TGTGCCACCAGTGATTTACAGGGGGCGGGGACCCAGTACTTC
NA	TRBD1	TRBV7-8	TRBJ2-7	CASTPGQASRSYEQYF	TGTGCCAGCACCCCGGGACAGGCGTCCCGCTCCTACGAGCAGTACTTC
NA	NA	TRBV30	TRBJ1-6	CAWSVRGDSPLHF	TGTGCCTGGAGTGTACGAGGGGACTCACCCCTCCACTTT
NA	NA	TRBV5-6	TRBJ1-6	CASKRDGRSSYNSPLHF	TGTGCCAGCAAGCGGGACGGACGATCCTCCTATAATTCACCCCTCCACTTT
NA	TRBD1	TRBV19	TRBJ2-7	CASRPGTGDYEQYF	TGTGCCAGTAGACCCGGGACAGGGGATTACGAGCAGTACTTC
NA	NA	TRBV5-4	TRBJ2-7	CASSLAGTYEQYF	TGTGCCAGCAGCTTGGCCGGGACGTACGAGCAGTACTTC
NA	NA	TRBV23-1	TRBJ1-1	CASSKCGGRAFF	TGCGCCAGCAGTAAGTGTGGGGGGAGAGCTTTCTTT
NA	NA	TRBV28	TRBJ2-2	CASSLSHRWTGELFF	TGTGCCAGCAGTTTATCCCACAGGTGGACCGGGGAGCTGTTTTTT
NA	TRBD1	TRBV7-9	TRBJ1-2	CASSLGTGGNNGYTF	TGTGCCAGCAGCTTAGGGACAGGGGGTAACAATGGCTACACCTTC
once	NA	TRBV5-6	TRBJ1-2	CASRLTRGGYGYTF	TGTGCCAGCAGGTTGACCAGAGGGGGCTATGGCTACACCTTC
NA	NA	TRBV6-2/TRBV6-3	TRBJ2-5	CASSYRALQETQYF	TGTGCCAGCAGTTACAGGGCATTGCAAGAGACCCAGTACTTC
once	NA	TRBV7-9	TRBJ2-3	CASRATGSLMYTQYF	TGTGCCAGCAGGGCAACAGGGAGCTTGATGTATACGCAGTATTTT
NA	TRBD2	TRBV24-1	TRBJ2-5	CATSDYGTSGGAQYF	TGTGCCACCAGTGATTATGGGACTAGCGGGGGGGCCCAGTACTTC
NA	NA	TRBV30	TRBJ1-6	CAWSVYNSYNSPLHF	TGTGCCTGGAGTGTATACAACTCCTATAATTCACCCCTCCACTTT
NA	TRBD1	TRBV15	TRBJ1-5	CATSKTDRGLNQPQHF	TGTGCCACCAGCAAGACTGACAGGGGGCTTAATCAGCCCCAGCATTTT
NA	NA	TRBV6-5	TRBJ1-2	CASSYSNTFTYGYTF	TGTGCCAGCAGTTACTCGAACACATTCACCTATGGCTACACCTTC
NA	NA	TRBV4-1	TRBJ2-1	CPPRRPASSPPVYNEQFF	TGCCCCCCCCGCCGACCCGCCAGTTCCCCCCCCGTTTACAATGAGCAGTTCTTC
NA	TRBD1	TRBV5-1	TRBJ2-3	CASSPGTGRDTQYF	TGCGCCAGCAGCCCCGGGACAGGGCGGGATACGCAGTATTTT